Below, one T cell receptor (beta chain) is given with its context. Its antigen remains unidentified. The data were taken from a study of cytomegalovirus exposure and HLA in healthy donors (dated by TCRdb to between 2016 and 2019). Broadly, across the study: According to an earlier analysis of around 600 of the donors, 150 million to 200 million T cells yielded over 90 million unique TCR beta sequences and about 300 Gb of sequence data. About 330 gigabases of sequencing data and 70 million to 100 million unique TCR sequences made up an early release that covered about 640 HLA-typed donors. Among the roughly 430 genotyped donors, 75% to 90% belonged to the genetic ancestry cluster associated with self-reported Caucasian donors. The study was designed to test whether signatures of past pathogen exposure could be identified by cataloging public T cell receptors. Using immunosequencing, the study profiled T cell repertoires from 666 subjects and related those repertoires to cytomegalovirus serostatus. Besides the first cohort of around 670 subjects, a separate validation cohort made up of roughly 120 different subjects was used. The study combined high-throughput TCR immunosequencing, statistical association of individual TCRs with disease status, and machine learning to predict cytomegalovirus infection status. In a later analysis, previously published TCR beta repertoires from about 670 donors were re-analyzed and high-resolution HLA genotyping was added so that TCR occurrence patterns could be studied. Rather than drawing on any new phenotypic data, the later analysis identified candidate immune exposures from TCR beta sequences and the way those sequences occurred across donors. An earlier analysis of approximately 500 of the donors applied high-throughput TCR beta sequencing to assess whether each TCR beta V gene segment acted as functional or pseudogenic. Donor age, sex, ethnicity and CMV serostatus were collected together with the repertoire data. Genome-wide SNP genotypes for about 65% of the 666 donors were used in a later genetic analysis, which treated that subset as a discovery cohort. All discovery cohort repertoires had been generated on a single sequencing platform. HLA typing included class I and class II loci at four-digit resolution. The number of donors typed differed by locus, with about 629-630 for A, B, C, DRB1 and DQB1, roughly 520 for DQA1, some 570 for DPA1, and approximately 470 for DPB1. Five DR-DQ haplotypes were treated as single units for association and clustering because of strong linkage in the cohort. Among roughly 400 genotyped donors of the cohort, an average of about 240,000 unique TCR beta nucleotide sequences were sequenced per donor, roughly 20% of them non-productive.

The cohort was made up of approximately 670 healthy bone marrow donors. At the time of sampling, every cohort member was nominally healthy, though immune exposures that went unrecorded were likely present. The donor was CMV seronegative and belonged to the group of approximately 320 seronegative cohort members. A peripheral blood sample was provided by each donor, and peripheral blood mononuclear cells were used for TCR beta sequencing. The Qiagen DNeasy Blood Extraction Kit was used to extract genomic DNA from the blood cell samples. The study at large found these results: Specific HLA alleles were associated with 16,951 TCR beta sequences at a false discovery rate of 0.05 in a later analysis. In a later genetic analysis, fewer N-insertions in productive TCRs were reported among donors in an Asian-associated ancestry cluster than the approximately 670-donor mean. Most TCR sequences were observed very rarely across donors, whereas some public TCRs were present in many individuals. A cluster of highly shared sequence variants was judged likely to be a technical artifact of the sequencing pipeline. An earlier analysis of 587 of the donors showed that most TCR beta V segments appeared in productive rearrangements either about 87% or about 30% of the time, which broadly matched IMGT annotations. For the cohort, immune exposure information was limited to CMV serostatus. According to a later analysis, TCR association rates differed among HLA loci, with DRB1 alleles showing the most associated TCRs and HLA-C alleles showing the fewest. It was suggested by the authors that the approach could potentially be generalized to other disease states and immunological phenotypes. In a later analysis, most CMV-associated TCR beta chains were found to appear HLA-restricted, with HLA associations seemingly driven largely by CMV exposure. Because some donors lacked HLA typing at each locus, the association tests relied only on the typed subset. Linkage disequilibrium might explain the correlated functional status among segregating V segments, but an unknown experimental factor could not be excluded. A few of the identified cytomegalovirus-associated TCR beta chains were confirmed in vitro to be specific for cytomegalovirus antigens. According to a later analysis, parvovirus B19, influenza, CMV and Epstein-Barr virus appeared linked to several top co-occurrence clusters. V-gene and J-gene trimming of TCR beta chains was associated with a missense DCLRE1C variant in a later genetic analysis, and the association was replicated in an independent cohort. Sequencing depth was assumed to be roughly uniform across donors in the presence/absence analyses, though that assumption may not hold. A further reported finding was that TCR beta sequences accurately predicted the HLA-A and HLA-B alleles for most subjects in the first cohort. Only TCR beta chains were sequenced in this cohort, and the absence of alpha or paired-chain data limited detectable features. The study gave a list of some 150 TCR beta chains associated with cytomegalovirus. Strong co-occurrence of HLA alleles, especially DR and DQ, made assigning TCR associations to individual alleles difficult. In a later analysis, HLA-associated TCR beta chains were found to be more clonally expanded and to have lower generation probabilities than equally common non-associated chains. Because counts were too low, about 18 rarely observed V segments, including chromosome 9 orphons, were excluded from the earlier analysis of roughly 580 of the donors. The classifier was reported to diagnose cytomegalovirus status with high specificity and sensitivity in both the original and validation cohorts. The 87-base-pair reads could not distinguish some IMGT-functional V segments, including TRBV6-2 and TRBV6-3, so those segments were excluded.

Taken from cysteine to phenylalanine, the CDR3 has 16 residues. Solely the CDR3 DNA is kept, with 48 bases framed from the first base. As encoded in the germline V gene (reference sequence), CDR1 is SEHNR while CDR2 is FQNEAQ. V is reduced by 2 bases and J by 4 bases, leaving a spacing of 15 bases between them. Receptors were amplified or captured by the immunoSEQ multiplex PCR assay. A mixture of 60 forward primers for TCR Vbeta segments and 13 reverse primers for TCR Jbeta segments was used in the multiplex PCR. Amplification of the CDR3 region of rearranged TCR beta genes was performed with a multiplex PCR assay on genomic DNA. The Illumina HiSeq System was used to sequence the amplified TCR beta libraries as 87-base-pair reads. As for how the authors treated the data: Across the roughly 600 repertoires, a later analysis counted tens of millions of unique TCR beta chains, 9.5 million to 12 million of which were shared by at least two donors. To remove PCR and sequencing errors, raw reads were error-corrected and collapsed into unique sequences using a nearest-neighbor algorithm that merged closely related sequences. CDR3 sequences were aligned to IMGT reference sequences to assign V, D and J gene segments. For a sequence to be retained, at least a six-nucleotide match to both a V gene segment and a J gene segment was required. A rearrangement was called productive if the CDR3 had no stop codons and remained in frame with V and J, and every other rearrangement was called non-productive. Following IMGT convention, CDR3 was defined as the stretch from the second conserved V-encoded cysteine up to the conserved J-encoded phenylalanine. The earlier analysis of fewer than 750 of the donors excluded sequences that lacked an unambiguous match to a single V gene segment. In an earlier analysis of 587 of the donors, V segments were called functional above 56.7% productive rearrangements and were called segregating when the between-donor standard deviation exceeded 5%. A statistical classification framework was built for diagnosing cytomegalovirus status from the catalog of TCR beta chain sequences. In a later analysis, TCR nucleotide sequences were compared against IMGT/GENE-DB human TR gene sequences so that V and J genes could be assigned. In a later analysis, CDR3 sequences and most-parsimonious VDJ recombination scenarios were assigned using the TCRdist pipeline. In a later analysis, each TCR beta chain was defined by its CDR3 amino acid sequence together with its V-gene family, and reads lacking a unique V-gene family were excluded. As a way to deal with suspected cross-contamination and a sequencing artifact, a later analysis dropped 450 to 600 nucleotide sequences that were highly shared and had low generation probability. For each public chain, a later analysis derived a clonal expansion index from normalized ranks of inferred template counts within each repertoire. Generation probabilities in a later analysis came from a VDJ recombination model fitted to out-of-frame rearrangements, and those results were checked against IGoR. Hypergeometric tests were used in a later analysis to score TCR-TCR, TCR-HLA and TCR-CMV co-occurrence, with a repertoire-size bias correction applied to the TCR pairs. False discovery rates were estimated in a later analysis by permuting HLA or CMV assignments 20 times. In a later analysis, co-occurring TCRs were grouped using DBSCAN, with TCRdist sequence similarity added in when clustering inside HLA-allele-positive subsets. Repertoires with fewer than 30,000 or more than 120,000 public chains, plus five repertoires with anomalous nucleotide sharing, were excluded from co-occurrence clustering. The clones in this table, taken by TCRdb from immuneACCESS, are in-frame only. Not every clone is retained; where verified, under half of the shortfall comes from an unresolved V gene, and the cause of the rest is unknown. The D gene and trimming were derived from the DNA, and the V and J assignments and clone size from that table. The sample table gives 45,000 to 60,000 clones. Of the sample, less than 20% is held by the ten largest clones.

The sample was PBMCs. In this chain, TRBV7-9 is recombined with TRBJ2-1, with an unclear D gene assignment. This receptor was obtained from a male donor in good health and CMV-seronegative. CDR3 reads: CASSLNSLPLYNEQFF. The DNA reads as follows: TGTGCCAGCAGCTTAAACAGTTTGCCCCTTTACAATGAGCAGTTCTTC.